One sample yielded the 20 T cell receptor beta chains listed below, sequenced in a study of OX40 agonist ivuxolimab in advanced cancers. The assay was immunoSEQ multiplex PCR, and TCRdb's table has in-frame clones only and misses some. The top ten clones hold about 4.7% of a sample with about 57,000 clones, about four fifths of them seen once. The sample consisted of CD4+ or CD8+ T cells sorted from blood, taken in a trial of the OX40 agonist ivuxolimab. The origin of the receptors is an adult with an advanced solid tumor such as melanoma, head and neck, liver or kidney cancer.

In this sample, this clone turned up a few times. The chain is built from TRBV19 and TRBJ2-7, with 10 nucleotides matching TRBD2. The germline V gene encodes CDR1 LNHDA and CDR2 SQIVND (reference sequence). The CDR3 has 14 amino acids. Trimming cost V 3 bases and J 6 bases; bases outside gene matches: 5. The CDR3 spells CASSIQREGREQYF. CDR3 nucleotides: TGTGCCAGTAGTATCCAGCGGGAGGGCCGCGAGCAGTACTTC.

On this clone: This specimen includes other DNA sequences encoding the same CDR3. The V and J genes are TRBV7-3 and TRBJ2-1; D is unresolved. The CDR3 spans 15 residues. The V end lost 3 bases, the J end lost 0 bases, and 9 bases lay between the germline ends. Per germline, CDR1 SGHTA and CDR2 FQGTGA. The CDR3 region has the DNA TGTGCCAGCAGCTTGGTGGGCAGCTCCTACAATGAGCAGTTCTTC. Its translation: CASSLVGSSYNEQFF.

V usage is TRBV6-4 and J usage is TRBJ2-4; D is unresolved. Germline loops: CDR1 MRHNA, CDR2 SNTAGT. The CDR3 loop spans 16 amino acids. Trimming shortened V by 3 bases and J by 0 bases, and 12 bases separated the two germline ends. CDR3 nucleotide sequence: TGTGCCAGCAGTGAGACATTCACTCTAGCCAAAAACATTCAGTACTTC. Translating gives CASSETFTLAKNIQYF.

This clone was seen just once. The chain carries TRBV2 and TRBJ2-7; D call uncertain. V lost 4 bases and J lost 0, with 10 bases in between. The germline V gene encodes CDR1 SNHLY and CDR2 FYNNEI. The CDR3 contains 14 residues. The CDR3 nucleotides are TGTGCCAGCAGTGCTTTGAGAAGCTCCTACGAGCAGTACTTC. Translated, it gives CASSALRSSYEQYF.

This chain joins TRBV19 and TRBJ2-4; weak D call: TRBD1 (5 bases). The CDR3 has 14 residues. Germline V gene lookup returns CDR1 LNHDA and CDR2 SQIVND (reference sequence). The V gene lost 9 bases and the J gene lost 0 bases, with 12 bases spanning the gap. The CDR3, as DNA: TGTGCCAGCCGACAGAATCTAGCCAAAAACATTCAGTACTTC. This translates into CASRQNLAKNIQYF.

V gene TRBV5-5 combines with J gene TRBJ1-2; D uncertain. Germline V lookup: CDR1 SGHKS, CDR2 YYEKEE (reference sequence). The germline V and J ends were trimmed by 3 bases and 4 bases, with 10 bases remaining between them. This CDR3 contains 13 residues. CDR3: CASSWGLSYGYTF. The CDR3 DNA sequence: TGTGCCAGCAGCTGGGGTCTAAGCTATGGCTACACCTTC. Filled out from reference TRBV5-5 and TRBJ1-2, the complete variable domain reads DAGVTQSPTHLIKTRGQQVTLRCSPISGHKSVSWYQQVLGQGPQFIFQYYEKEERGRGNFPDRFSARQFPNYSSELNVNALLLGDSALYLCASSWGLSYGYTFGSGTRLTVV.

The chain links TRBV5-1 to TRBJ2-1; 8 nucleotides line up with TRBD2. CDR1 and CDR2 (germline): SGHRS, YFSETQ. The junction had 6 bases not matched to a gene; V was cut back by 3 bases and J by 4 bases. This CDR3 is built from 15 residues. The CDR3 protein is CASSYSLAGYNEQFF. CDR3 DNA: TGCGCCAGCAGCTACAGCTTAGCGGGATACAATGAGCAGTTCTTC.

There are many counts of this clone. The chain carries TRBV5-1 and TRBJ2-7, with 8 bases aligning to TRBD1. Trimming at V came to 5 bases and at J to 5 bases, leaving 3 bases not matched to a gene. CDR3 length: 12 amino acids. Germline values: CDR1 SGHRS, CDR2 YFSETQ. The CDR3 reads CASRDREDEQYF. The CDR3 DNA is TGCGCCAGCAGGGACAGGGAGGACGAGCAGTACTTC.

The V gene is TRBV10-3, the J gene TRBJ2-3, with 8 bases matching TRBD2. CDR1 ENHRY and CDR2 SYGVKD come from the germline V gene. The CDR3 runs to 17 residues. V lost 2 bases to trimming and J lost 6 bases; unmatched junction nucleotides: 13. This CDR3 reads CAISESQAGAGGDTQYF. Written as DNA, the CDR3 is TGTGCCATCAGTGAGAGCCAAGCGGGGGCGGGGGGTGATACGCAGTATTTT.

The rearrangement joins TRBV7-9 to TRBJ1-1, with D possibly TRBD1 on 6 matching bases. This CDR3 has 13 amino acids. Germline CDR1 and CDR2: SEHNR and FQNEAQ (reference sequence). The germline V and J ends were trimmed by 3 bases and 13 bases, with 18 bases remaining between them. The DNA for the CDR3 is TGTGCCAGCAGCTTTCCAATGGGCCAGGGGATTTTCTTT. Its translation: CASSFPMGQGIFF.

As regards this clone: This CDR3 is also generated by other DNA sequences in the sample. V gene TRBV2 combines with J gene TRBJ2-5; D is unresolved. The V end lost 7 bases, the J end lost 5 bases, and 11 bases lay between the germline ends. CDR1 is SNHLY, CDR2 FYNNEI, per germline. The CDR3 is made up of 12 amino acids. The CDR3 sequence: CASKPDGETQYF. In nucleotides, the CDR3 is TGTGCCAGCAAACCGGACGGGGAGACCCAGTACTTC.

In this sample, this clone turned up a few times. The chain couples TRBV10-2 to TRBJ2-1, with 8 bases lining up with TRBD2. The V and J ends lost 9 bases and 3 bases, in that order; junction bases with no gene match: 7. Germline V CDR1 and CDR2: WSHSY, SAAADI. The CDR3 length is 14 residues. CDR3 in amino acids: CASRATSVYNEQFF. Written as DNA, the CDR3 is TGCGCCAGTCGAGCGACTAGCGTCTACAATGAGCAGTTCTTC.

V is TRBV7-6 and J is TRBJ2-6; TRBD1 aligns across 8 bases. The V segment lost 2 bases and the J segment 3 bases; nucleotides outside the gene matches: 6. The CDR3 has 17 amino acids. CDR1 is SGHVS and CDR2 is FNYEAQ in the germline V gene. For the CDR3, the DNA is TGTGCCAGCAGCTTAACACAGGGGGTACGTGGGGCCAACGTCCTGACTTTC. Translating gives CASSLTQGVRGANVLTF.

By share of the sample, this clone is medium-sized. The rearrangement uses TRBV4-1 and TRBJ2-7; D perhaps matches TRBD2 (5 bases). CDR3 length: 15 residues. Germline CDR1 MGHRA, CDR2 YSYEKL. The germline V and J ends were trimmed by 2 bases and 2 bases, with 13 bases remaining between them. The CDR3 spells CASSQTPGVAYEQYF. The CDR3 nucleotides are TGCGCCAGCAGCCAAACCCCCGGGGTAGCCTACGAGCAGTACTTC.

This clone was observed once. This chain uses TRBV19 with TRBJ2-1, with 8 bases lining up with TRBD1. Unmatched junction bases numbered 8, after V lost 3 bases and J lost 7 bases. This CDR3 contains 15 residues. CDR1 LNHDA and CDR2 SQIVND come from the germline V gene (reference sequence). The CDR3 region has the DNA TGTGCCAGTAGTATGTCAGGGGGCGGTGGAAATGAGCAGTTCTTC. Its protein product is CASSMSGGGGNEQFF.

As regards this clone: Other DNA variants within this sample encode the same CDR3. The CDR3 protein is CASSRQGNTEAFF. CDR3 DNA: TGTGCCAGCAGCAGGCAGGGGAACACTGAAGCTTTCTTT. V usage is TRBV11-3 and J usage is TRBJ1-1, with D possibly matching TRBD1 (5 bases). The CDR3 totals 13 residues. Per the germline V gene, CDR1 is SGHNT and CDR2 is YENEEA. Trimming shortened V by 5 bases and J by 1 base, and 8 bases separated the two germline ends.

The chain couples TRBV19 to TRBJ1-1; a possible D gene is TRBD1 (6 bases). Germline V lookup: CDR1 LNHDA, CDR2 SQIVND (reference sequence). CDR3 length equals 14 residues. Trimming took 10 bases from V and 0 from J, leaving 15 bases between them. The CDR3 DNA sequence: TGTGCCACGATCGGTCGGGGGCTGAACACTGAAGCTTTCTTT. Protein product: CATIGRGLNTEAFF.

In nucleotides, the CDR3 is TGTGCCAGCAGTTTATCGTTTGCGGGGGCAGGGAGAGAGACCCAGTACTTC. This translates into CASSLSFAGAGRETQYF. This chain connects TRBV28 to TRBJ2-5; a weak D match, TRBD2 (7 bases). In germline, CDR1 is MDHEN, CDR2 SYDVKM. V gave up 1 base and J gave up 4 bases, with 19 bases separating them. The CDR3 spans 17 residues.

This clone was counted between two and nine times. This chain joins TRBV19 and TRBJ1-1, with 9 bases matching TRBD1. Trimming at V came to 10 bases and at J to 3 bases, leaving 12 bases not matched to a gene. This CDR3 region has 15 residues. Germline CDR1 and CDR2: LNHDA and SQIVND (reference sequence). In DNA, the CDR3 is TGTGCCACACGTCCCGGGACAGGGTCTTACACTGAAGCTTTCTTT. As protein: CATRPGTGSYTEAFF.

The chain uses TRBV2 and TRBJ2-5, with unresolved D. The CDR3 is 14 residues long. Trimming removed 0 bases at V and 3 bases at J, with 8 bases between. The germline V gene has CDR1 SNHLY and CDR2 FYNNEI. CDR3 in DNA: TGTGCCAGCAGTGAAGCGGCCAGTGAAGAGACCCAGTACTTC. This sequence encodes CASSEAASEETQYF.